These 31 T cell receptor beta chains originate from one sample sequenced in a study of T cell clonality in common variable immunodeficiency. Assay: immunoSEQ multiplex PCR; the TCRdb copy retains only in-frame clones and omits some. The sample is made up of roughly 42,000 clones, none counted only once. The sample was peripheral blood mononuclear cells. The receptors were sampled from a person aged 18-69 years in good health.

This clone has at least ten counts. Coverage ceases 3 residues before the CDR3 finishes, and the germline J gene fills in the end. The chain joins TRBV5-6 to TRBJ1-4; no clear D gene. The ends were cut back, 3 bases at V and 7 bases at J, with 4 bases in the middle. The CDR3 consists of 11 residues. CDR1 and CDR2 (germline): SGHDT, YYEEEE. Here the CDR3 reads CASSSGEKLFF. The CDR3 DNA, read in part, is TGTGCCAGCAGCTCGGGTGAAAAA.

This clone was seen at least ten times. The read terminates 3 residues ahead of where the CDR3 ends, so the germline J gene completes it. V and J are TRBV5-6 and TRBJ2-7, with D perhaps matching TRBD1 (5 bases). Germline V gives CDR1 SGHDT, CDR2 YYEEEE. This CDR3 spans 15 amino acids. V was shortened by 4 bases and J by 3 bases, with 17 bases between the two germline ends. CDR3 in amino acids: CASSPSGLVNYEQYF. Incomplete CDR3 DNA: TGTGCCAGCAGCCCCTCAGGGCTGGTAAACTACGAG.

This clone was seen ten or more times. The read terminates 3 residues before the CDR3 end, so the remaining end is supplied by the germline J gene. The chain employs TRBV30 and TRBJ1-4, with D tentatively TRBD1 (6 bases). Deletions cut 1 base from V and 0 bases from J, with 9 bases between. The germline CDR1 and CDR2 sequences are GTSNPN and SVGIG (reference sequence). CDR3 size: 15 residues. Partial CDR3 DNA: TGTGCCTGGAGTGGACAGGCCGCAACTAATGAAAAA. It codes for CAWSGQAATNEK. The CDR3, in full, reads CAWSGQAATNEKLFF. Variable domain in full (rest from reference TRBV30 and TRBJ1-4): SQTIHQWPATLVQPVGSPLSLECTVEGTSNPNLYWYRQAAGRGLQLLFYSVGIGQISSEVPQNLSASRPQDRQFILSSKKLLLSDSGFYLCAWSGQAATNEKLFFGSGTQLSVL.

This clone was seen repeatedly, ten times or more. Coverage ceases 3 residues before the CDR3 finishes, and the germline J gene fills in the end. The rearrangement links TRBV7-6 to TRBJ1-1, with 8 bases identical to TRBD1. CDR1 is SGHVS, CDR2 FNYEAQ, per germline. V was clipped by 5 bases and J by 4 bases; unmatched bases: 6. The CDR3 runs 14 residues. CDR3 DNA, as far as it was read: TGTGCCAGCAGCCCACAGGGGGATTCCACTGAA. Its protein product is CASSPQGDSTE. The full CDR3 reads CASSPQGDSTEAFF.

This clone has a count of ten or more. The read finishes 3 residues shy of the CDR3 end, and the germline J gene is used to complete it. V gene TRBV29-1 combines with J gene TRBJ2-7, with D possibly TRBD1 on 5 matching bases. CDR3 length equals 13 residues. Germline CDR1 SQVTM, CDR2 ANQGSEA. V lost 4 bases to trimming and J lost 1 base, with 11 bases between them. CDR3 DNA (partial): TGCAGCGTTGGAAATAGGGGTTCCTACGAG. Translation gives CSVGNRGSYE. From start to end, the CDR3 is CSVGNRGSYEQYF.

This clone was seen more than once but under ten times. The observed sequence ends 3 residues before the CDR3 terminus, with the missing tail filled in from the germline J gene. J is TRBJ1-4 and V is TRBV11-2; 8 bases are a match to TRBD1. V dropped 8 bases and J dropped 8; count of bases not matched to a gene: 7. CDR1 is SGHAT, CDR2 FQNNGV, per germline. The CDR3 spans 13 residues. Here the CDR3 reads CASQTGAAEKLFF. CDR3 DNA, as far as it was read: TGTGCCAGCCAGACAGGGGCGGCGGAAAAA.

This clone has ten or more counts. The CDR3 end lies 3 residues beyond the end of the read and is filled in from the germline J gene. The chain combines TRBV13 with TRBJ2-1, with 7 bases identical to TRBD2. The CDR3 sequence is 14 residues long. The V and J ends lost 3 bases and 6 bases, in that order; junction bases with no gene match: 5. Per germline, CDR1 PRHDT and CDR2 FYEKMQ (reference sequence). The CDR3: CASSFLGLGNEQFF. The part of the CDR3 DNA that was read is TGTGCCAGCAGCTTCCTCGGACTAGGCAATGAG.

This clone was observed at least ten times. The CDR3: CAWSIGAQETQYF. CDR3 DNA (partial): TGTGCCTGGAGTATTGGGGCCCAAGAGACC. This chain joins TRBV30 and TRBJ2-5; possible D gene TRBD1, 5 bases. The CDR3 end is not reached by the read, which stops 3 residues before it; the germline J gene fills it in. CDR3 length: 13 amino acids. Germline V CDR1 and CDR2: GTSNPN, SVGIG (reference sequence). V lost 2 bases, J lost 1 base, and 8 bases lay in between.

This clone was observed many times. The read halts 3 residues ahead of the CDR3 end, with the missing end drawn from the germline J gene. The chain combines TRBV7-9 with TRBJ1-3; D gene uncertain. The CDR3 extends over 15 amino acids. CDR1 is SEHNR and CDR2 is FQNEAQ in the germline V gene (reference sequence). Trimming removed 5 bases from V and 0 bases from J, with 11 bases in between. Incomplete CDR3 DNA: TGTGCCAGCAGCCCCGCGACAACCTCTGGAAACACC. Translation gives CASSPATTSGNT. The whole CDR3 region reads CASSPATTSGNTIYF. The variable domain in full, completed from reference TRBV7-9 and TRBJ1-3, reads DTGVSQNPRHKITKRGQNVTFRCDPISEHNRLYWYRQTLGQGPEFLTYFQNEAQLEKSRLLSDRFSAERPKGSFSTLEIQRTEQGDSAMYLCASSPATTSGNTIYFGEGSWLTVV.

This clone was recorded at least ten times. CDR3 bases read: TGTGCCAGCACCTCCAGGGGTTTTAATTCACCC. Residues: CASTSRGFNSP. The CDR3, in full, reads CASTSRGFNSPLHF. V is TRBV11-2 and J is TRBJ1-6; possibly TRBD1 for D (6 bases). The read is 3 residues too short to cover the CDR3 end, so that end is filled in from the germline J gene. Germline V CDR1 and CDR2: SGHAT, FQNNGV. The CDR3 consists of 14 residues. Trimming shortened V by 7 bases and J by 6 bases, and 13 bases separated the two germline ends.

Points on this clone: The sequenced fragment ends 3 residues before the CDR3 boundary, so the rest is inferred from the germline J gene. The chain employs TRBV18 and TRBJ2-5; 7 bases are shared with TRBD1. CDR1 and CDR2 (germline): KGHSH, LQKENI. The junction had 9 bases not matched to a gene; V was cut back by 3 bases and J by 2 bases. This CDR3 is 16 amino acids long. CDR3 DNA (partial): TGTGCCAGCTCACCGCTGCCGGGACAGATACAAGAGACC. Its protein is CASSPLPGQIQET. The CDR3 in its entirety is CASSPLPGQIQETQYF.

Concerning this clone: The observed sequence ends 3 residues before the CDR3 terminus, with the missing tail filled in from the germline J gene. The chain combines TRBV7-8 with TRBJ2-7; 9 bases fit TRBD2. The CDR3 is 15 amino acids. CDR1 is SGHVS and CDR2 is FQNEAQ in the germline V gene. V dropped 5 bases and J dropped 4; count of bases not matched to a gene: 9. CDR3 sequence reads: CASSPRSLAGYEQYF. The CDR3 bases that were read are TGTGCCAGCAGCCCCAGAAGTCTAGCGGGGTACGAG. Full variable domain (rest looked up from reference TRBV7-8 and TRBJ2-7): GAGVSQSPRYKVAKRGQDVALRCDPISGHVSLFWYQQALGQGPEFLTYFQNEAQLDKSGLPSDRFFAERPEGSVSTLKIQRTQQEDSAVYLCASSPRSLAGYEQYFGPGTRLTVT.

Details on this clone: Coverage ceases 3 residues before the CDR3 finishes, and the germline J gene fills in the end. The V gene is TRBV2, the J gene TRBJ2-3, with TRBD2 matching 10 bases. The CDR3 has 15 residues. CDR1 and CDR2 (germline): SNHLY, FYNNEI. After removal of 5 bases from V and 6 bases from J, the junction contained 8 bases not matched to a gene. CDR3: CASSPAGGPGDTQYF. The part of the CDR3 DNA that was read is TGTGCCAGCAGTCCAGCGGGAGGGCCGGGGGATACG.

This clone appeared many times. The CDR3 end falls 3 residues outside the read, so it is completed with the germline J gene. The chain links TRBV7-9 to TRBJ1-3, with TRBD1 identical over 9 bases. Germline CDR1 is SEHNR and CDR2 is FQNEAQ (reference sequence). The CDR3 covers 12 residues. J was trimmed by 8 bases and V by 10 bases; bases with no gene match: 6. The CDR3 spells CAIQDRGYTIYF. The covered CDR3 bases are TGTGCCATCCAGGACAGGGGATACACC.

This clone was recorded at least ten times. Read data end 3 residues before the CDR3 end; the end is taken from the germline J gene. The rearrangement uses TRBV29-1 and TRBJ1-1; 8 bases fit TRBD1. The CDR3 contains 14 residues. Looked up from germline, CDR1 is SQVTM and CDR2 is ANQGSEA. V was clipped by 5 bases and J by 1 base; unmatched bases: 6. CDR3: CSVTPTGANTEAFF. The sequenced part of the CDR3 DNA is TGCAGCGTTACCCCGACAGGGGCGAACACTGAA.

This clone came up many times. Read coverage stops 3 residues before the CDR3 terminus; the germline J gene supplies the remainder. This rearrangement joins TRBV30 to TRBJ2-7; 8 nucleotides align to TRBD2. J was trimmed by 3 bases and V by 2 bases; bases with no gene match: 6. Germline loops: CDR1 GTSNPN, CDR2 SVGIG (reference sequence). The CDR3 consists of 14 residues. CDR3 bases read: TGTGCCTGGAGTACCCGGAGCGGGAGCTACGAG. It yields the protein CAWSTRSGSYE. The CDR3 in full is CAWSTRSGSYEQYF.

This clone was recorded many times. The read ends 3 residues shy of where the CDR3 ends; the end is completed using the germline J gene. The V gene is TRBV4-1, the J gene TRBJ1-2; 7 nucleotides agree with TRBD1. With V trimmed by 0 bases and J by 0 bases, 10 bases remained unmatched. The germline gives CDR1 MGHRA, CDR2 YSYEKL. The CDR3 is 18 residues long. This CDR3 reads CASSQDPPRDRANYGYTF. Incomplete CDR3 DNA: TGCGCCAGCAGCCAAGATCCTCCCCGGGACAGAGCTAACTATGGC.

This clone was detected ten times or more. Read data end 3 residues before the CDR3 end; the end is taken from the germline J gene. The chain joins TRBV19 to TRBJ1-2; TRBD1 is a possible D gene (6 bases). From germline, CDR1 is LNHDA and CDR2 SQIVND (reference sequence). This CDR3 spans 15 amino acids. The germline V and J ends were trimmed by 5 bases and 1 base, with 14 bases remaining between them. This chain's CDR3 is CASSPTDRYNYGYTF. The covered CDR3 bases are TGTGCCAGTAGTCCCACGGACAGATATAACTATGGC.

This clone was counted at least ten times. The CDR3 end falls 3 residues outside the read, so it is completed with the germline J gene. V and J are TRBV5-1 and TRBJ2-2; D possibly corresponds to TRBD1 (6 bases). Germline lookup yields CDR1 SGHRS and CDR2 YFSETQ. The CDR3 has 16 residues. V lost 1 base and J lost 5, with 15 bases in between. Partial CDR3 DNA: TGCGCCAGCAGCTTGACAACAGGGAGTGGGACCGGGGAG. Translating it yields CASSLTTGSGTGE. From start to end, the CDR3 is CASSLTTGSGTGELFF.

This clone has a count of ten or more. Read coverage stops 3 residues before the CDR3 terminus; the germline J gene supplies the remainder. V is TRBV7-9 and J is TRBJ2-1; 8 bases fit TRBD1. Germline-derived CDR1 and CDR2 are SEHNR and FQNEAQ (reference sequence). Trimming removed 4 bases from V and 6 bases from J; junction bases left unmatched: 5. The CDR3 extends over 14 amino acids. CDR3 DNA, as far as it was read: TGTGCCAGCAGCTCGGACGACAGGGGCAATGAG. Its protein product is CASSSDDRGNE. In full, the CDR3 reads CASSSDDRGNEQFF.

This clone was counted at least ten times. The observed sequence ends 3 residues before the CDR3 terminus, with the missing tail filled in from the germline J gene. The genes are TRBV6-1 and TRBJ1-3; 7 nucleotides line up with TRBD1. Germline V gene lookup returns CDR1 MNHNS and CDR2 SASEGT. This CDR3 is 17 amino acids long. V lost 1 base, J lost 2 bases, and 8 bases stayed unmatched. The CDR3 DNA, read in part, is TGTGCCAGCAGTGAAGTCGAGGGGGCCTTCGCTGGAAACACC. Protein sequence: CASSEVEGAFAGNT. The whole CDR3 sequence reads CASSEVEGAFAGNTIYF.

This clone was picked up many times. The read ends 3 residues early relative to the CDR3; the germline J gene fills the gap. The chain recombines TRBV10-3 with TRBJ2-1; 8 positions match TRBD2. The germline gives CDR1 ENHRY, CDR2 SYGVKD. The V and J ends lost 0 bases and 9 bases, in that order; junction bases with no gene match: 4. The CDR3 is 14 amino acids. The chain's CDR3 is CAISESGLAGEQFF. CDR3 DNA, as far as it was read: TGTGCCATCAGTGAGTCCGGACTAGCCGGTGAG.

This clone was observed a handful of times. The CDR3 reads CASSAYQAGNTIYF. CDR3 bases read: TGCGCCAGCAGCGCCTACCAAGCTGGAAACACC. This sequence joins TRBV10-2 and TRBJ1-3; no reliable D call. The CDR3 end falls 3 residues outside the read, so it is completed with the germline J gene. Germline values: CDR1 WSHSY, CDR2 SAAADI. The CDR3 is made up of 14 amino acids. The ends were cut back, 6 bases at V and 2 bases at J, with 11 bases in the middle.

This clone was counted ten times or more. The observed sequence ends 3 residues before the CDR3 terminus, with the missing tail filled in from the germline J gene. V usage is TRBV19 and J usage is TRBJ2-3; D may be TRBD1 (5 bases). Trimming took off 1 base at V and 4 bases at J, with 18 bases between the two ends. Germline V gives CDR1 LNHDA, CDR2 SQIVND (reference sequence). This CDR3 region has 17 residues. CDR3: CASSIGLGLGASDTQYF. Partial CDR3 DNA: TGTGCCAGTAGTATAGGGCTTGGGCTTGGGGCCTCAGATACG.

This clone was counted many times. The DNA ends 3 residues before the CDR3 does, and the rest of the CDR3 is filled in from the germline J gene. The J gene is TRBJ2-7, the V gene TRBV6-1; TRBD2 matches at 9 bases. Per the germline V gene, CDR1 is MNHNS and CDR2 is SASEGT. J was trimmed by 0 bases and V by 2 bases; bases with no gene match: 2. The CDR3 loop spans 15 amino acids. The CDR3 is CASSEKTSGSYEQYF. The covered CDR3 bases are TGTGCCAGCAGTGAAAAGACTAGCGGCTCCTACGAG.

There are many counts of this clone. The CDR3 end lies 3 residues beyond the end of the read and is filled in from the germline J gene. This chain uses TRBV4-2 with TRBJ1-4; TRBD1 is a possible D gene (6 bases). In germline, CDR1 is LGHNA, CDR2 YNFKEQ. The CDR3 contains 15 residues. The germline V and J ends were trimmed by 4 bases and 4 bases, with 13 bases remaining between them. CDR3 residues: CASSRNRESNEKLFF. Incomplete CDR3 DNA: TGTGCCAGCAGCCGTAACAGGGAAAGTAATGAAAAA.

Many counts were recorded for this clone. Sequencing ends 3 residues short of the CDR3 end; the germline J gene provides the rest. This sequence joins TRBV30 and TRBJ1-2; D perhaps matches TRBD1 (5 bases). The germline V gene has CDR1 GTSNPN and CDR2 SVGIG (reference sequence). V gave up 4 bases and J gave up 3 bases, with 15 bases separating them. The CDR3 runs 14 residues. CDR3 sequence: CAWIRAGMDYGYTF. The part of the CDR3 DNA that was read is TGTGCCTGGATACGGGCAGGGATGGACTATGGC.

This clone was observed many times. The read ends 3 residues before the CDR3 terminus; that terminus is restored from the germline J gene. The chain recombines TRBV7-3 with TRBJ2-3; D could derive from TRBD1 or TRBD2 (6 bases each). This CDR3 region has 15 residues. Trimming pared 4 bases from V and 3 bases from J, leaving 14 bases between. Germline CDR1 reads SGHTA; CDR2 reads FQGTGA. CDR3 in amino acids: CASSYTGRQTDTQYF. The sequenced part of the CDR3 DNA is TGTGCCAGCAGCTACACAGGGAGGCAAACAGATACG.

The table lists this clone with many counts. Mismatch with germline at one junction end may stem from a read error. Sequencing ends 3 residues short of the CDR3 end; the germline J gene provides the rest. This chain uses TRBV4-2 with TRBJ1-1; possible D gene TRBD1, 6 bases. The CDR3 has 13 amino acids. Germline V CDR1 and CDR2: LGHNA, YNFKEQ. CDR3 bases read: TGCGCCAGCAGCCAAGAAACGGGGGGCCAA. This sequence encodes CASSQETGGQ. The whole CDR3 protein is CASSQETGGQAFF.

Comments on this clone: Read sequence stops 3 residues before the CDR3 end, and the germline J gene provides the missing end. This chain connects TRBV20-1 to TRBJ2-7; 7 positions match TRBD2. Germline lookup yields CDR1 DFQATT and CDR2 SNEGSKA (reference sequence). The trim removed 5 bases at V and 2 bases at J, leaving 6 bases unmatched. The CDR3 extends over 13 amino acids. The CDR3 loop is CSAGGGNPYEQYF. The sequenced CDR3 bases are TGCAGTGCTGGGGGGGGGAACCCCTACGAG.

Points on this clone: At one end, the junction sequence differs from germline, possibly due to a read error. The read gets to within 3 residues of the CDR3 end, and the germline J gene fills in the rest. This chain joins TRBV7-9 and TRBJ2-2; D gene ambiguous. In germline, CDR1 is SEHNR, CDR2 FQNEAQ (reference sequence). This CDR3 contains 13 residues. The sequenced part of the CDR3 DNA is TGTACCAGCAAGGAACAGAGTAATGAAAAG. It codes for CTSKEQSNEK. The entire CDR3 protein reads CTSKEQSNEKLFF.